This TCR beta chain was identified in a study of cytomegalovirus exposure and HLA in healthy donors. Study background: Unique TCRs from HLA-typed donors, 65 million to 85 million of them, were held in an early data release.

Use of 60 Vbeta and 13 Jbeta primers characterized the PCR. Clones were read by immunoSEQ multiplex PCR, and TCRdb kept only the in-frame ones, dropping some. The repertoire holds almost 200,000 clones, with around 79% as singletons. CDR1 and CDR2 (germline): SEHNR, FQNEAQ (reference sequence). This CDR3 has 14 residues. After removal of 5 bases from V and 0 bases from J, the junction contained 1 base not matched to a gene. Study-wide points: The study designated over 150 TCR beta chains cytomegalovirus-associated.

In the case of this clone: Its antigen is not identified.

Sequencing used PBMCs. The receptor was isolated from a male donor in good health and CMV-seropositive. The chain combines TRBV7-9 with TRBJ2-1; 7 bases are shared with TRBD1. CDR3 sequence (DNA): TGTGCCAGCAGCAGGGACAGCTCCTACAATGAGCAGTTCTTC. This encodes CASSRDSSYNEQFF.